Below are 18 T cell receptor beta chains sequenced from a single sample in a study of T cell repertoires in cytomegalovirus infection. The antigens for these receptors are not known. MiXCR was run by TCRdb on the reads, yielding one entry per CDR3 protein. This table holds around 570,000 distinct CDR3 sequences, 40% found once. The specimen was cultured PBMCs, collected from culture after CMV antigen stimulation. These receptors were collected from a human donor in good health (CMV status not recorded). Some clones in this sample may be carry-over from other donors' samples.

Of note for this clonotype: One junction end does not reproduce the germline sequence, and a read error may be involved. The V call is TRBV4-1, the J call TRBJ2-7, with 14 bases that match TRBD2. Germline CDR1 reads MGHRA; CDR2 reads YSYEKL. This CDR3 is built from 14 residues. Here the CDR3 reads CASSQGLAGVEQHF. The CDR3 coding sequence is TGCGCCAGCAGCCAGGGACTAGCGGGAGTCGAGCAGCACTTC.

This clonotype was seen only a few times. The chain is built from TRBV12-3 or TRBV12-4 and TRBJ2-2; 13 bases align to TRBD2. The CDR3 runs to 17 residues. V dropped 5 bases and J dropped 7; count of bases not matched to a gene: 10. The DNA for the CDR3 is TGTGCCAGCAGTCCGAAACTAGCGGGGGGGTTCAGCGGGGAGCTGTTTTTT. This translates into CASSPKLAGGFSGELFF.

This rearrangement joins TRBV24-1 to TRBJ1-2; D perhaps matches TRBD1 (5 bases). Germline V gene sequence: CDR1 KGHDR, CDR2 SFDVKD. CDR3 length: 13 residues. V was trimmed by 5 bases and J by 4 bases, leaving 10 bases between them. Written as DNA, the CDR3 is TGTGCCACCAGTGCTCGGGACGGCTATGGCTACACCTTC. Residues: CATSARDGYGYTF.

This clonotype was detected a few times. This chain joins TRBV12-3 or TRBV12-4 and TRBJ2-1; 8 bases are a match to TRBD2. With 2 bases clipped from V and 4 bases from J, the junction kept 4 bases outside the gene matches. This CDR3 has 15 residues. CDR3 sequence: CASSLSAGGYNEQFF. The CDR3 bases are TGTGCCAGCAGTTTATCCGCGGGAGGTTACAATGAGCAGTTCTTC.

This clonotype was counted a few times. The CDR3 here is CASSTRRGGTQHF. The DNA of the CDR3 is TGTGCCAGCAGTACCAGGCGGGGAGGGACCCAGCATTTT. The chain has TRBV12-3 or TRBV12-4 and TRBJ1-5; D is unclear. V was shortened by 5 bases and J by 11 bases, with 16 bases between the two germline ends. The CDR3 runs to 13 residues.

The chain recombines TRBV29-1 with TRBJ2-3, with 7 bases aligning to TRBD2. This CDR3 has 12 amino acids. Germline-derived CDR1 and CDR2 are SQVTM and ANQGSEA. V shed 5 bases and J 1 base; nucleotides not matched to a gene: 0. CDR3 in amino acids: CSVTSGTDTQYF. The CDR3 region has the DNA TGCAGCGTTACTAGCGGCACAGATACGCAGTATTTT.

This chain connects TRBV6-6 to TRBJ2-1, with D possibly TRBD2 on 5 matching bases. CDR3 size: 15 residues. V lost 0 bases and J 6 bases, leaving 12 bases between the germline ends. Looked up from germline, CDR1 is MNHNY and CDR2 is SVGAGI (reference sequence). As DNA, the CDR3 is TGTGCCAGCAGTTACTCAGTCGGGATCGGCAATGAGCAGTTCTTC. Protein product: CASSYSVGIGNEQFF.

The rearrangement links TRBV4-3 to TRBJ1-4, with a weak D call TRBD1 (5 bases). This CDR3 spans 15 amino acids. V lost 3 bases and J lost 3, with 11 bases in between. Germline values: CDR1 LGHNA, CDR2 YSLEER. The CDR3 here is CASSHRGGANEKLFF. The CDR3 nucleotides are TGCGCCAGCAGCCACCGGGGGGGGGCTAATGAAAAACTGTTTTTT.

This clonotype was seen a handful of times. The V and J genes are TRBV7-8 and TRBJ2-1, with 7 bases fitting TRBD1. The length of the CDR3 is 15 residues. Looked up from germline, CDR1 is SGHVS and CDR2 is FQNEAQ. With V trimmed by 1 base and J by 6 bases, 6 bases remained unmatched. The CDR3 coding sequence is TGTGCCAGCAGCTTAGGACAGGGAGCACGCAATGAGCAGTTCTTC. As protein: CASSLGQGARNEQFF.

This clonotype was seen a few times. The rearrangement links TRBV7-9 to TRBJ1-4; D is uncertain. The CDR3 is 11 amino acids. CDR1 and CDR2 from the germline V gene are SEHNR and FQNEAQ (reference sequence). Trimming pared 5 bases from V and 8 bases from J, leaving 6 bases between. The CDR3 sequence: CASSRREKLFF. The CDR3 nucleotides are TGTGCCAGCAGCCGGAGGGAAAAACTGTTTTTT.

The chain uses TRBV20-1 and TRBJ2-3; TRBD2 matches at 9 bases. There are 14 residues in the CDR3. The J segment lost 4 bases and the V segment lost 2 bases, leaving 4 bases of the junction unmatched. Per germline, CDR1 DFQATT and CDR2 SNEGSKA (reference sequence). DNA of the CDR3: TGCAGTGCTAGATATAGCGGGGGTGCAGATACGCAGTATTTT. Encoded protein: CSARYSGGADTQYF.

For this clonotype: The CDR3 does not close with the conserved phenylalanine or tryptophan, likely indicating a read error. The chain is built from TRBV12-3 or TRBV12-4 and TRBJ1-1, with D perhaps matching TRBD1 (5 bases). This CDR3 region has 12 residues. The ends were cut back, 8 bases at V and 5 bases at J, with 12 bases in the middle. CDR3 sequence: CASARGRTEAFY. The CDR3 nucleotides are TGTGCCAGCGCCCGGGGACGGACTGAAGCTTTCTAT.

This clonotype has a handful of counts. This chain uses TRBV14 with TRBJ1-1; D is unresolved. The germline V and J ends were trimmed by 7 bases and 1 base, with 13 bases remaining between them. The CDR3 loop spans 14 amino acids. CDR1 SGHDN and CDR2 FVKESK come from the germline V gene. DNA of the CDR3: TGTGCCAGCAACCAGTTAAGCCAGAACACTGAAGCTTTCTTT. Protein sequence: CASNQLSQNTEAFF.

This clonotype was seen a single time. The chain joins TRBV4-1 to TRBJ2-1, with TRBD2 identical over 10 bases. Trimming at V came to 4 bases and at J to 4 bases, leaving 7 bases not matched to a gene. The CDR3 extends over 16 amino acids. Germline V gene lookup returns CDR1 MGHRA and CDR2 YSYEKL. CDR3 DNA sequence: TGCGCCAGCAGCCCCGTAGCGGGAGGAAAATACAATGAGCAGTTCTTC. Protein: CASSPVAGGKYNEQFF.

This clonotype turned up a few times. The limits of the CDR3 on the DNA are not certain, so only TCRdb's listed CDR3 is given. The chain is built from TRBV12-3 or TRBV12-4 and TRBJ1-3. Ends included, the CDR3 has 13 residues. CDR3: CASSSSAGNTIYF.

The rearrangement uses TRBV27 and TRBJ2-7, with TRBD1 matching over 8 bases. Losses at the gene ends were 6 bases for V and 2 bases for J; bases not matched to a gene: 12. Germline V lookup: CDR1 MNHEY, CDR2 SMNVEV (reference sequence). The CDR3 sequence is 16 residues long. The CDR3 bases are TGTGCCAGCAGATCTCCGGTTCGGGACAGGACCTACGAGCAGTACTTC. Protein product: CASRSPVRDRTYEQYF.

The chain carries TRBV10-3 and TRBJ2-1; D may be TRBD1 (5 bases). Trimming removed 4 bases from V and 0 bases from J, with 10 bases in between. From germline, CDR1 is ENHRY and CDR2 SYGVKD. The CDR3 sequence is 15 residues long. CDR3 nucleotides: TGTGCCATCAGTGGGGGCAGGATCTCCTACAATGAGCAGTTCTTC. Its translation is CAISGGRISYNEQFF.

The chain has TRBV6-6 and TRBJ2-2; 11 bases match TRBD1. Germline V CDR1 and CDR2: MNHNY, SVGAGI (reference sequence). The V and J ends lost 6 bases and 7 bases, in that order; junction bases with no gene match: 7. This CDR3 spans 15 amino acids. The CDR3 here is CASRWTGGRGGELFF. The CDR3 DNA sequence: TGTGCCAGCAGATGGACAGGGGGCCGGGGCGGGGAGCTGTTTTTT.